The clone carrying this T cell receptor (beta chain) was seen a single time. The sample comes from a study of blood T cell repertoires in COVID-19. Study-level information: Sites in the United States, Italy and Spain provided acute and convalescent COVID-19 samples.

Patients at the Seattle site were enrolled during active infection and followed longitudinally. The CDR3 loop spans 17 amino acids. V gave up 4 bases and J gave up 7 bases; unmatched junction bases: 11. CDR1 and CDR2 from the germline V gene are MDHEN and SYDVKM. Profiled with immunoSEQ multiplex PCR; TCRdb holds only in-frame clones, not every one. The profile shows some 150,000 clones, 80% to 85% of them singletons. The source of this sequence is a woman in her 70s with COVID-19, enrolled during active disease. The chain has TRBV28 and TRBJ2-3, with 13 bases aligning to TRBD2. The sample was peripheral blood. The CDR3 nucleotides read TGTGCCAGCAGTTCACTAGCGGGGGGGCCGGTACTGAATACGCAGTATTTT. It specifies CASSSLAGGPVLNTQYF.